The 2 T cell receptor beta chains below all came from one sample that was sequenced in a study of shared clonotypes between healthy human individuals. Sequencing was performed with immunoSEQ multiplex PCR; in TCRdb, only in-frame clones are kept and a portion is missing. The sample yields 2 million or so clones, approximately 95% seen once. The source material was naive CD4+ T cells sorted from blood. Subset reported: CD45RA+ positively selected. The receptor set was obtained from a man between 18 and 35 years old in good health.

Regarding this clone: Other DNA sequences within the sample encode an identical CDR3. The chain carries TRBV19 and TRBJ1-6; D might be TRBD1 (6 bases). This CDR3 is 14 amino acids long. Germline loops: CDR1 LNHDA, CDR2 SQIVND (reference sequence). Between the trimmed V and J ends, which lost 3 bases and 7 bases, there was a span of 10 bases. The CDR3 bases are TGTGCCAGTAGTATCGGTCAGGGGAATTCACCCCTCCACTTT. Protein product: CASSIGQGNSPLHF.

The table lists this clone with a count of one. This chain links TRBV4-3 with TRBJ2-2, with 10 positions matching TRBD2. V was clipped by 3 bases and J by 6 bases; unmatched bases: 7. The CDR3 sequence is 16 residues long. The germline CDR1 and CDR2 sequences are LGHNA and YSLEER. CDR3 sequence reads: CASSQLAGGPSGELFF. The CDR3 DNA reads TGCGCCAGCAGCCAGTTAGCGGGAGGTCCTTCCGGGGAGCTGTTTTTT.